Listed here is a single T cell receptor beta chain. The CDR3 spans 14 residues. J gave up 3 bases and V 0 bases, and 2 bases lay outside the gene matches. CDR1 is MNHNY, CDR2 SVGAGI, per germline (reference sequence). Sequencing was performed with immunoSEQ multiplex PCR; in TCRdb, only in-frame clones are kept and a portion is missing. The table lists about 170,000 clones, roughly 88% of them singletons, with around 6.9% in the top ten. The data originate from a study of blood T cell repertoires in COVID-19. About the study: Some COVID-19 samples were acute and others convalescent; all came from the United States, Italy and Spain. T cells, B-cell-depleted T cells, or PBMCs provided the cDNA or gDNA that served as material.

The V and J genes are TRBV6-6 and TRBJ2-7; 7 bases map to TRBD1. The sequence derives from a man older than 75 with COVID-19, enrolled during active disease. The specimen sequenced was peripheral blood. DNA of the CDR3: TGTGCCAGCAGTTACTCCGGGACAGTCTACGAGCAGTACTTC. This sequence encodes CASSYSGTVYEQYF.